The 27 T cell receptor beta chains listed next were all sequenced from one sample in a study of regulatory and conventional T cells in RAG deficiency. Some clones are missing from TCRdb's copy, which holds only in-frame ones; the method was immunoSEQ multiplex PCR. Of 20,000 to 25,000 clones listed, 85% to 95% are singletons. Genomic DNA came from blood conventional CD4+ T cells gated CD25-low CD127-high. The same data also went into a second study, on regulatory T cells. Per that study: The primer mix had 52 TRBV and 13 TRBJ primers.

The sequencing input was CD4+ T cells sorted from blood. All receptors derive from a human donor in good health.

This rearrangement joins TRBV13 to TRBJ2-7; D call uncertain. Germline V gene lookup returns CDR1 PRHDT and CDR2 FYEKMQ (reference sequence). The CDR3 is 12 residues long. V lost 3 bases and J lost 4, with 7 bases in between. The CDR3 loop is CASSFMGYEQYF. CDR3 DNA sequence: TGTGCCAGCAGCTTCATGGGGTACGAGCAGTACTTC.

The V and J genes are TRBV7-9 and TRBJ2-1; 13 bases are a match to TRBD2. The CDR3 totals 19 residues. Germline loops: CDR1 SEHNR, CDR2 FQNEAQ (reference sequence). The V and J ends lost 5 bases and 7 bases, in that order; junction bases with no gene match: 17. The CDR3 is CASSLWTSGRGGRGNEQFF. The CDR3 DNA follows: TGTGCCAGCAGCCTATGGACTAGCGGGAGAGGGGGTCGTGGGAATGAGCAGTTCTTC.

The chain uses TRBV12-5 and TRBJ2-1; 8 positions agree with TRBD2. V lost 2 bases and J lost 7; bases outside the gene matches: 7. The CDR3 sequence is 15 residues long. Germline V gives CDR1 LGHNT, CDR2 FRNRAP. The CDR3 DNA reads as TGTGCTAGTGGTTTGACCGGGGGGGCCGGGAATGAGCAGTTCTTC. This codes for CASGLTGGAGNEQFF.

For this clone: Other DNA sequences in the same sample also yield this CDR3. V usage is TRBV6-5 and J usage is TRBJ1-1; 7 nucleotides agree with TRBD1. Per germline, CDR1 MNHEY and CDR2 SVGAGI. J gave up 2 bases and V 4 bases, and 4 bases lay outside the gene matches. This CDR3 has 14 residues. CDR3 sequence: CASSSGTANTEAFF. CDR3 DNA: TGTGCCAGCAGTTCCGGGACAGCTAACACTGAAGCTTTCTTT.

J is TRBJ1-2 and V is TRBV5-1; D not certain. Germline CDR1 SGHRS, CDR2 YFSETQ. The V and J ends lost 4 bases and 3 bases respectively, with 13 bases between them. CDR3 size: 14 residues. This CDR3 reads CASSPLTPDYGYTF. For the CDR3, the DNA is TGCGCCAGCAGCCCACTGACCCCGGACTATGGCTACACCTTC.

V and J are TRBV12-5 and TRBJ1-4; D not certain. The CDR3 loop spans 15 amino acids. Germline V gives CDR1 LGHNT, CDR2 FRNRAP. Deletions cut 1 base from V and 0 bases from J, with 6 bases between. This CDR3 reads CASGLGETTNEKLFF. CDR3 nucleotides: TGTGCTAGTGGTTTGGGAGAGACAACTAATGAAAAACTGTTTTTT.

The chain joins TRBV4-1 to TRBJ2-7, with 9 bases that match TRBD2. The CDR3 runs 15 residues. The germline V gene has CDR1 MGHRA and CDR2 YSYEKL. V was pared by 2 bases and J by 3 bases, with 5 bases of the junction left unmatched. The CDR3 region has the DNA TGCGCCAGCAGCCAAAGCGGGGGGCCCATCTACGAGCAGTACTTC. This encodes CASSQSGGPIYEQYF.

This rearrangement joins TRBV11-2 to TRBJ1-3; the D gene is possibly TRBD1 (5 bases). Germline V gives CDR1 SGHAT, CDR2 FQNNGV. V gave up 3 bases and J gave up 3 bases, with 15 bases separating them. The CDR3 runs to 16 residues. CDR3 region: CASSFNQGTLGNTIYF. The CDR3 nucleotides read TGTGCCAGCAGCTTTAACCAGGGTACTCTTGGAAACACCATATATTTT.

The gene calls are TRBV7-8 and TRBJ1-1; D is unresolved. The CDR3 consists of 13 residues. Germline loops: CDR1 SGHVS, CDR2 FQNEAQ. Trimming removed 1 base at V and 3 bases at J, with 6 bases between. The chain's CDR3 is CASSLGPYTEAFF. Written as DNA, the CDR3 is TGTGCCAGCAGCTTAGGCCCCTACACTGAAGCTTTCTTT. The full variable domain, with the rest looked up from reference TRBV7-8 and TRBJ1-1, is GAGVSQSPRYKVAKRGQDVALRCDPISGHVSLFWYQQALGQGPEFLTYFQNEAQLDKSGLPSDRFFAERPEGSVSTLKIQRTQQEDSAVYLCASSLGPYTEAFFGQGTRLTVV.

This chain links TRBV5-1 with TRBJ2-5, with 10 bases identical to TRBD1. Germline CDR1 SGHRS, CDR2 YFSETQ. V was pared by 2 bases and J by 3 bases, with 4 bases of the junction left unmatched. CDR3 length: 15 amino acids. The CDR3 region has the DNA TGCGCCAGCAGCTTTGCCGGGACAGGGGAAGAGACCCAGTACTTC. Its protein is CASSFAGTGEETQYF.

The chain joins TRBV6-5 to TRBJ1-1; D unresolved. CDR1 and CDR2 (germline): MNHEY, SVGAGI. This CDR3 has 14 amino acids. V dropped 5 bases and J dropped 3 bases, with 13 bases sitting between them. The CDR3 DNA reads as TGTGCCAGCAGTCGGGCCTACGGGGACACTGAAGCTTTCTTT. Its translation: CASSRAYGDTEAFF.

The rearrangement links TRBV19 to TRBJ1-4; D remains ambiguous. The CDR3 is made up of 12 amino acids. Per the germline V gene, CDR1 is LNHDA and CDR2 is SQIVND (reference sequence). The V and J ends lost 6 bases and 15 bases respectively, with 17 bases between them. CDR3 sequence reads: CASSDIGKVVFF. Here the CDR3 DNA reads TGTGCCAGTAGCGATATAGGAAAAGTAGTGTTTTTT. The complete variable domain, with remaining parts taken from reference TRBV19 and TRBJ1-4, reads DGGITQSPKYLFRKEGQNVTLSCEQNLNHDAMYWYRQDPGQGLRLIYYSQIVNDFQKGDIAEGYSVSREKKESFPLTVTSAQKNPTAFYLCASSDIGKVVFFGSGTQLSVL.

This clone rates as medium-sized (0.01 to 0.1%). The rearrangement uses TRBV18 and TRBJ1-2; a possible D gene is TRBD1 (5 bases). The V gene's germline CDR1 is KGHSH and CDR2 LQKENI. The CDR3 sequence is 15 residues long. V was pared by 0 bases and J by 6 bases, with 14 bases between. CDR3 DNA sequence: TGTGCCAGCTCACCACCGGCACAGGCCGGCCATGGCTACACCTTC. It translates to CASSPPAQAGHGYTF. Full variable domain (outside the CDR3, taken from reference TRBV18 and TRBJ1-2): NAGVMQNPRHLVRRRGQEARLRCSPMKGHSHVYWYRQLPEEGLKFMVYLQKENIIDESGMPKERFSAEFPKEGPSILRIQQVVRGDSAAYFCASSPPAQAGHGYTFGSGTRLTVV.

This clone was seen once. The rearrangement joins TRBV5-8 to TRBJ2-1; 8 bases match TRBD2. CDR1 is SGHTS and CDR2 is YDEGEE in the germline V gene. The CDR3 totals 13 residues. V lost 9 bases, J lost 4 bases, and 6 bases stayed unmatched. The CDR3 DNA reads TGTGCCACCCATAGCGGGGTGTACAATGAGCAGTTCTTC. It codes for CATHSGVYNEQFF.

The chain joins TRBV30 to TRBJ2-3; D is ambiguous. Germline CDR1 is GTSNPN and CDR2 is SVGIG (reference sequence). The CDR3 runs 12 residues. Trimming shortened V by 7 bases and J by 0 bases, and 8 bases separated the two germline ends. The CDR3 coding sequence is TGTGCCTCGCGAGCTAGCACAGATACGCAGTATTTT. It encodes CASRASTDTQYF.

CDR3 DNA sequence: TGTGCCAGCAGCTTGGCCGTTAGATCCTCAGATACGCAGTATTTT. The encoded protein is CASSLAVRSSDTQYF. V and J are TRBV5-8 and TRBJ2-3; D ambiguous. Trimming cost V 0 bases and J 4 bases, with 12 bases left between them. CDR1 and CDR2 from the germline V gene are SGHTS and YDEGEE. This CDR3 is 15 amino acids long.

This chain connects TRBV27 to TRBJ1-2; D is undetermined. The ends were cut back, 7 bases at V and 4 bases at J, with 10 bases in the middle. Germline V gene sequence: CDR1 MNHEY, CDR2 SMNVEV (reference sequence). The CDR3 sequence is 12 residues long. The chain's CDR3 is CASKSGTYGYTF. CDR3 nucleotide sequence: TGTGCCAGCAAATCAGGTACCTATGGCTACACCTTC.

The genes are TRBV15 and TRBJ2-1; D uncertain. The CDR3 is 14 amino acids. Per germline, CDR1 LNHNV and CDR2 YYDKDF (reference sequence). Trimming took off 0 bases at V and 5 bases at J, with 8 bases between the two ends. CDR3 sequence reads: CATSRDKTHNEQFF. The CDR3 region has the DNA TGTGCCACCAGCAGAGATAAGACTCACAATGAGCAGTTCTTC.

The chain couples TRBV18 to TRBJ2-1; D might be TRBD1 (5 bases). The CDR3 runs 13 residues. The V end lost 2 bases, the J end lost 10 bases, and 12 bases lay between the germline ends. Germline values: CDR1 KGHSH, CDR2 LQKENI. CDR3 residues: CASSPGLGHEQFF. The CDR3 region has the DNA TGTGCCAGCTCACCAGGTCTGGGGCACGAGCAGTTCTTC.

The chain joins TRBV7-9 to TRBJ1-2, with D unresolved. Trimming removed 2 bases from V and 4 bases from J, with 17 bases in between. CDR3 length: 16 residues. Germline loops: CDR1 SEHNR, CDR2 FQNEAQ (reference sequence). The CDR3 region has the DNA TGTGCCAGCAGCTTAAGTTTGGACCCGACCGGCTATGGCTACACCTTC. As protein: CASSLSLDPTGYGYTF. Filled out from reference TRBV7-9 and TRBJ1-2, the complete variable domain reads DTGVSQNPRHKITKRGQNVTFRCDPISEHNRLYWYRQTLGQGPEFLTYFQNEAQLEKSRLLSDRFSAERPKGSFSTLEIQRTEQGDSAMYLCASSLSLDPTGYGYTFGSGTRLTVV.

The chain combines TRBV28 with TRBJ1-5; TRBD1 agrees at 9 bases. The germline V gene has CDR1 MDHEN and CDR2 SYDVKM. The CDR3 is 15 amino acids. The V segment lost 5 bases and the J segment 7 bases; nucleotides outside the gene matches: 9. CDR3 in DNA: TGTGCCAGCAGTCCGGACAGGGGAACGAGGCAGCCCCAGCATTTT. Translating gives CASSPDRGTRQPQHF.

This sequence joins TRBV28 and TRBJ1-6, with a tentative D call TRBD1 (6 bases). In germline, CDR1 is MDHEN, CDR2 SYDVKM. The CDR3 consists of 12 residues. V lost 10 bases, J lost 8 bases, and 12 bases lay in between. The CDR3: CATATGYSPLHF. The DNA for the CDR3 is TGTGCCACCGCGACAGGATATTCACCCCTCCACTTT.

This clone was seen only once. J is TRBJ2-3 and V is TRBV7-9; 9 bases are shared with TRBD2. The CDR3 has 17 residues. V dropped 2 bases and J dropped 0; count of bases not matched to a gene: 6. From germline, CDR1 is SEHNR and CDR2 FQNEAQ (reference sequence). CDR3 sequence (DNA): TGTGCCAGCAGCTTATATCTAGCGGGAACTAGCACAGATACGCAGTATTTT. It codes for CASSLYLAGTSTDTQYF.

This rearrangement joins TRBV20-1 to TRBJ1-1; D remains ambiguous. V lost 6 bases to trimming and J lost 7 bases, with 9 bases between them. CDR1 is DFQATT, CDR2 SNEGSKA, per germline (reference sequence). The CDR3 is made up of 10 amino acids. The CDR3 spells CSARSLEAFF. In DNA form, the CDR3 reads TGCAGTGCCAGAAGCCTTGAAGCTTTCTTT.

The chain joins TRBV9 to TRBJ1-1; the match to TRBD1 covers 8 bases. The CDR3 length is 15 residues. Germline values: CDR1 SGDLS, CDR2 YYNGEE. Trimming took 5 bases from V and 1 from J; bases not matched to a gene: 7. The CDR3 DNA reads TGTGCCAGCAGACGGGACAGGTTCGCGAACACTGAAGCTTTCTTT. Protein sequence: CASRRDRFANTEAFF.

The gene calls are TRBV5-1 and TRBJ1-2, with TRBD1 matching over 7 bases. With V trimmed by 7 bases and J by 2 bases, 5 bases remained unmatched. CDR1 and CDR2 (germline): SGHRS, YFSETQ. The CDR3 totals 13 residues. The CDR3 region has the DNA TGCGCCAGCCGGACGGACAGGAACTATGGCTACACCTTC. Protein: CASRTDRNYGYTF.

J is TRBJ2-5 and V is TRBV5-1; D uncertain. Germline-derived CDR1 and CDR2 are SGHRS and YFSETQ. This CDR3 contains 14 residues. The V gene lost 1 base and the J gene lost 4 bases, with 11 bases spanning the gap. CDR3 region: CASSLSNFPETQYF. In DNA, the CDR3 is TGCGCCAGCAGCTTGAGCAATTTTCCAGAGACCCAGTACTTC.